This T cell receptor (beta chain) was recorded in a study of T cells in Graves' hyperthyroidism and ophthalmopathy. This clonotype was seen ten or more times. The target antigen is unknown. The CDR3 sequence is 13 residues long. Trimming left V 7 bases short and J 7 bases short, with 14 bases between. Germline V lookup: CDR1 SGHNT, CDR2 YYREEE (reference sequence). Using RNA transcripts as the source, TCR beta CDR3 regions were amplified. Carried out on the TCR CDR3, a first-round RT-PCR used the HTBI primer set. TCRdb reprocessed the multiplex PCR reads via MiXCR and lists one record per CDR3 protein. This table has fewer than 650,000 distinct CDR3 sequences, 46% appearing once. Exclusion of a patient resulted from uncontrolled infection, other autoimmune disease, pregnancy or lactation. The study, taken as a whole, reports: Appearing also in blood were most of the thyroid clonotypes expanded above 0.001. Model predictions of ophthalmopathy came a median 6.5 months before onset.

The sequenced sample consisted of peripheral blood or thyroid tissue (not recorded which). The rearrangement joins TRBV5-4 to TRBJ2-2; tentative D call: TRBD2 (6 bases). The receptor comes from an adult woman with Graves' disease, either hyperthyroidism or ophthalmopathy (not recorded which). CDR3 nucleotide sequence: TGTGCCAGCGATAACCAAGCGGGCGGGGAGCTGTTTTTT. This codes for CASDNQAGGELFF.